This T cell receptor (beta chain) comes out of a study of cytomegalovirus exposure and HLA in healthy donors. The ends lost 4 bases at V and 4 bases at J; junction bases unmatched: 10. This CDR3 has 16 amino acids. CDR1 is LGHNA, CDR2 YSLEER, per germline. The primer mix had 60 Vbeta and 13 Jbeta primers. Assay used: immunoSEQ multiplex PCR; TCRdb lists only in-frame clones, some missing. Of 140,000 to 150,000 clones listed, about 80% were seen once; the top ten hold 2.5% to 3%. The specimen was PBMCs. The TCR was taken from a female donor in good health and CMV-seronegative. This chain joins TRBV4-3 and TRBJ1-3; 7 nucleotides agree with TRBD1. The CDR3 reads CASSPTVQGTGNTIYF. The CDR3, as DNA: TGCGCCAGCAGCCCTACCGTACAGGGGACCGGAAACACCATATATTTT.